Sequencing of this T cell receptor (beta chain) was carried out in a study of T cell repertoires in cytomegalovirus infection. Study background: Signatures in public TCR beta sequences pointed to both CMV infection and matching HLA type.

TCRdb redid the calling of the reads with MiXCR, one entry per CDR3 protein. The data show about 250,000 distinct CDR3 sequences, about 12% seen once. CDR3 length: 14 amino acids. Germline V gives CDR1 LNHNV, CDR2 YYDKDF (reference sequence). Trimming left V 3 bases short and J 7 bases short, with 12 bases between. The sequence was collected from a human donor in good health (CMV status not recorded). Some clones in this sample may be carry-over from other donors' samples. The sample taken for sequencing was PBMCs. The chain uses TRBV15 and TRBJ2-2; D might be TRBD2 (5 bases). The CDR3, as DNA: TGTGCCACCAGCAGCACCGGGGTTGGCGGGGAGCTGTTTTTT. Protein sequence: CATSSTGVGGELFF.